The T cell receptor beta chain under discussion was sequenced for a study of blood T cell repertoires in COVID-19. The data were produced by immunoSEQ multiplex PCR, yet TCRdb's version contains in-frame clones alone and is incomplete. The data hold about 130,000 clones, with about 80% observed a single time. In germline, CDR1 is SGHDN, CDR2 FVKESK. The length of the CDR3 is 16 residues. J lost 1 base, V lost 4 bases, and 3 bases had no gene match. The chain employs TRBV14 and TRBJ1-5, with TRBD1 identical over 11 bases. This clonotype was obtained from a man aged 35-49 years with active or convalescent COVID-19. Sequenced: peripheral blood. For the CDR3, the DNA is TGTGCCAGCAGCCTGGGGACAGGGGGGAGCAATCAGCCCCAGCATTTT. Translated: CASSLGTGGSNQPQHF.